The 10 T cell receptor beta chains below were found in one sample sequenced in a study of T cell responses to AZD1222 COVID-19 vaccine (TCRdb year 2021). What the time point label conveys for this sample: baseline before first vaccination. The sample's treatment or condition, from its label and the paper: meningococcal conjugate vaccine given as trial control. Receptors were amplified or captured by the immunoSEQ multiplex PCR assay. TCRdb holds this immuneACCESS table with in-frame rearrangements only. Some clones are missing; in checked studies, unresolved V genes explain under half, and the rest has no known cause. A total of roughly 79,000 clones appear in this sample, roughly nine tenths of them only once. About 7.1% of the sample rests with the top ten. This material consisted of peripheral blood, taken on day 0 of MenACWY control vaccination. The receptors derive from an adult in good health.

The chain combines TRBV7-3 with TRBJ1-1, with D possibly being TRBD1 (6 bases). CDR3 length: 13 amino acids. Germline-derived CDR1 and CDR2 are SGHTA and FQGTGA. Trimming took off 3 bases at V and 7 bases at J, with 12 bases between the two ends. The CDR3 bases are TGTGCCAGCAGCTTTGCAGGGGCAGATGAAGCTTTCTTT. This gives the protein CASSFAGADEAFF.

This chain uses TRBV12-3 or TRBV12-4 with TRBJ2-2; unclear D gene. Deletions cut 5 bases from V and 1 base from J, with 5 bases between. This CDR3 has 13 amino acids. The CDR3 protein is CASSAMNTGELFF. The DNA of the CDR3 is TGTGCCAGCAGTGCCATGAACACCGGGGAGCTGTTTTTT.

V usage is TRBV5-1 and J usage is TRBJ1-4; the D gene is possibly TRBD1 (6 bases). Trimming took 4 bases from V and 8 from J, leaving 18 bases between them. CDR3 length equals 15 residues. Germline-derived CDR1 and CDR2 are SGHRS and YFSETQ. CDR3 DNA: TGCGCCAGCAGCCCCCAAGGCAGGGGCGAAGAAAAACTGTTTTTT. Its translation is CASSPQGRGEEKLFF.

The chain carries TRBV7-9 and TRBJ2-7, with D maybe TRBD2 (5 bases). The CDR3 runs 14 residues. Germline V gene data show CDR1 as SEHNR and CDR2 as FQNEAQ (reference sequence). Trimming removed 1 base from V and 5 bases from J, with 12 bases in between. The CDR3 region is CASSLDQSADEQYF. In DNA form, the CDR3 reads TGTGCCAGCAGCTTAGACCAGTCAGCGGACGAGCAGTACTTC.

The rearrangement links TRBV4-3 to TRBJ1-4; D is perhaps TRBD1 (5 bases). V lost 1 base and J lost 8, with 14 bases in between. Germline CDR1 reads LGHNA; CDR2 reads YSLEER. The CDR3 loop spans 15 amino acids. The CDR3 region is CASSQGRVTEEKLFF. CDR3 nucleotide sequence: TGCGCCAGCAGCCAAGGTCGGGTGACAGAAGAAAAACTGTTTTTT.

V usage is TRBV3-1 (or the pseudogene TRBV3-2) and J usage is TRBJ2-3, with 9 bases aligning to TRBD2. This CDR3 comprises 16 residues. Germline V CDR1 and CDR2: LGHDT, YNNKEL (reference sequence). Germline trimming cut 1 base from V and 2 bases from J; bases unmatched to any gene: 4. CDR3 in DNA: TGTGCCAGCAGCCAAGCTAGCGGGGTGTCCACAGATACGCAGTATTTT. Its protein is CASSQASGVSTDTQYF.

V gene TRBV7-2 combines with J gene TRBJ2-7, with TRBD1 matching over 10 bases. This CDR3 contains 14 residues. Germline V gene lookup returns CDR1 SGHTA and CDR2 FQGNSA. After removal of 1 base from V and 7 bases from J, the junction contained 4 bases not matched to a gene. This CDR3 is CASSLGTGGGEQYF. CDR3 in DNA: TGTGCCAGCAGCTTAGGGACAGGGGGAGGAGAGCAGTACTTC.

This clone was observed once. The chain carries TRBV7-9 and TRBJ2-5; unclear D gene. The CDR3 spans 13 residues. Trimming stripped 7 bases from V and 4 bases from J, with 13 bases between. Germline values: CDR1 SEHNR, CDR2 FQNEAQ (reference sequence). CDR3 loop: CASTQSPRETQYF. In DNA form, the CDR3 reads TGTGCCAGCACGCAGAGCCCTAGAGAGACCCAGTACTTC.

The rearrangement joins TRBV7-9 to TRBJ1-2, with 8 bases matching TRBD1. The length of the CDR3 is 14 residues. The V segment lost 1 base and the J segment 8 bases; nucleotides outside the gene matches: 6. CDR1 SEHNR and CDR2 FQNEAQ come from the germline V gene (reference sequence). The CDR3 bases are TGTGCCAGCAGCTTAGGGGACAGGCCATTGGGCTACACCTTC. Residues: CASSLGDRPLGYTF.

The chain employs TRBV7-8 and TRBJ1-4, with no clear D. This CDR3 region has 14 residues. The germline V and J ends were trimmed by 1 base and 8 bases, with 11 bases remaining between them. The V gene's germline CDR1 is SGHVS and CDR2 FQNEAQ. This CDR3 reads CASSLDLRIEKLFF. The CDR3 DNA is TGTGCCAGCAGCTTAGATTTGCGGATCGAAAAACTGTTTTTT.